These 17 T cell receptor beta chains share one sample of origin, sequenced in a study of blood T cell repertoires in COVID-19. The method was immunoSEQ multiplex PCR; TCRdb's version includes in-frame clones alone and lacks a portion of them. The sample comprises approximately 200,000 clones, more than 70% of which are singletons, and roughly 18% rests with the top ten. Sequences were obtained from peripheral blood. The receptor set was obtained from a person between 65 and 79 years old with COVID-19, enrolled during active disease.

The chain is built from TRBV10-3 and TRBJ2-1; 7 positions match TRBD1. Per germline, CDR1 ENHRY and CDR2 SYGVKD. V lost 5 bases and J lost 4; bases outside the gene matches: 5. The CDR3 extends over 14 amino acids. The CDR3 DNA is TGTGCCATCAGTCCGAGACAGGGATACAATGAGCAGTTCTTC. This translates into CAISPRQGYNEQFF.

CDR3 bases: TGTGCCACCAGCAGAGATTCGAAAGGGGTGACCCAGTACTTC. It encodes CATSRDSKGVTQYF. The chain uses TRBV15 and TRBJ2-5; D is possibly TRBD1 (5 bases). Deletions cut 0 bases from V and 7 bases from J, with 12 bases between. The germline gives CDR1 LNHNV, CDR2 YYDKDF (reference sequence). The CDR3 sequence is 14 residues long.

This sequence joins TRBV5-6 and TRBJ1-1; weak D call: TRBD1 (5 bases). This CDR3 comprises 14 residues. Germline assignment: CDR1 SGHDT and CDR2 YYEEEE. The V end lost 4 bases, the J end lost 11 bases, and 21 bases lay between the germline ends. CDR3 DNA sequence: TGTGCCAGCAGCCCAGGCGGGACCCCGGATAGGGCTTTCTTT. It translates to CASSPGGTPDRAFF.

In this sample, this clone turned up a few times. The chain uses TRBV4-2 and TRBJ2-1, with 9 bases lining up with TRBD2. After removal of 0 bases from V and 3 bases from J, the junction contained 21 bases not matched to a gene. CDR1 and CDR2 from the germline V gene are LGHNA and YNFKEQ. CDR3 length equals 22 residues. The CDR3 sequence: CASSQDRPLSGRDPQSYNEQFF. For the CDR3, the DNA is TGTGCCAGCAGCCAAGACAGACCCCTTAGCGGGAGAGATCCCCAAAGCTACAATGAGCAGTTCTTC.

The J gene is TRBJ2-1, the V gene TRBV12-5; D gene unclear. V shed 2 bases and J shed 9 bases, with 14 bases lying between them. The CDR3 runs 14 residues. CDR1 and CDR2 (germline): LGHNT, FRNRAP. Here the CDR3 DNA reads TGTGCTAGTGGTTTGTCCATCCCGTTGGCTGAGCAGTTCTTC. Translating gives CASGLSIPLAEQFF.

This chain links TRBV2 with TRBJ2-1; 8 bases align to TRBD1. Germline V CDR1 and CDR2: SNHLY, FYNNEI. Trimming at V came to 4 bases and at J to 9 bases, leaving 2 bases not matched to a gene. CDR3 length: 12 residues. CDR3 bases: TGTGCCAGCAGTGTAGACAGGGGTGAGCAGTTCTTC. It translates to CASSVDRGEQFF.

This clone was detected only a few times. The DNA for the CDR3 is TGCAGCGTTGACTCCCGCGGGAGGGCCGGGTACGAGCAGTACTTC. Its translation is CSVDSRGRAGYEQYF. The V call is TRBV29-1, the J call TRBJ2-7, with 9 positions matching TRBD2. J gave up 4 bases and V 3 bases, and 10 bases lay outside the gene matches. The CDR3 consists of 15 residues. Germline CDR1 reads SQVTM; CDR2 reads ANQGSEA.

The CDR3 reads CASSFRDRGYNEQFF. The CDR3 DNA sequence: TGTGCCAGCAGTTTTAGGGACAGGGGTTACAATGAGCAGTTCTTC. The chain has TRBV28 and TRBJ2-1; 10 positions agree with TRBD1. CDR1 MDHEN and CDR2 SYDVKM come from the germline V gene. The ends lost 3 bases at V and 4 bases at J; junction bases unmatched: 3. The CDR3 totals 15 residues. The variable domain in full, completed from reference TRBV28 and TRBJ2-1, reads DVKVTQSSRYLVKRTGEKVFLECVQDMDHENMFWYRQDPGLGLRLIYFSYDVKMKEKGDIPEGYSVSREKKERFSLILESASTNQTSMYLCASSFRDRGYNEQFFGPGTRLTVL.

The CDR3 loop reads CASSVYRNTGELFF. DNA of the CDR3: TGTGCCAGCAGCGTTTACAGGAACACCGGGGAGCTGTTTTTT. This rearrangement joins TRBV9 to TRBJ2-2; D not resolved. The CDR3 runs to 14 residues. Germline CDR1 and CDR2: SGDLS and YYNGEE. Trimming pared 2 bases from V and 1 base from J, leaving 6 bases between.

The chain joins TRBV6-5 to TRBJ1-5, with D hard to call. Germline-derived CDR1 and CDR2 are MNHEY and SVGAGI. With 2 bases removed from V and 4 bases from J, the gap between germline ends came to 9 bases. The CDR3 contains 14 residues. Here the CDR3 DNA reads TGTGCCAGCAGTTACAACAAGATTAATCAGCCCCAGCATTTT. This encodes CASSYNKINQPQHF.

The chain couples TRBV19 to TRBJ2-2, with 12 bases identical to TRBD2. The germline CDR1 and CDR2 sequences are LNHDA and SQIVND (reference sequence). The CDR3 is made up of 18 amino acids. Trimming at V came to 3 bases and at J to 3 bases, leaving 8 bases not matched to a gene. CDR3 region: CASSIRLAGEGYTGELFF. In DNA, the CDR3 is TGTGCCAGTAGTATCCGACTAGCGGGAGAAGGGTACACCGGGGAGCTGTTTTTT.

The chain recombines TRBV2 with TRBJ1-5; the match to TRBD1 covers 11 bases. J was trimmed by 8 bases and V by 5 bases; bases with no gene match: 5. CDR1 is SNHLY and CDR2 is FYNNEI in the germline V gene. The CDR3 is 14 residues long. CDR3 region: CASSYGQGAKPQHF. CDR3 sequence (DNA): TGTGCCAGCAGTTACGGACAGGGGGCGAAGCCCCAGCATTTT.

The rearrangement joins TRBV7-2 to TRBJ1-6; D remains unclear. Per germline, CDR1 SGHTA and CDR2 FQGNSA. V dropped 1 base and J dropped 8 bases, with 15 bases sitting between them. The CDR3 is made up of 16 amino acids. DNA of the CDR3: TGTGCCAGCAGCTTAGGATTATTTGAGGCGGATTCACCCCTCCACTTT. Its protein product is CASSLGLFEADSPLHF.

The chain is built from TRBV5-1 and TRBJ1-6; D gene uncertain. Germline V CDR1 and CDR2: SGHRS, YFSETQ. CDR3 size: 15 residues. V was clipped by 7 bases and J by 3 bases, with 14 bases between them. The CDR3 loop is CASRMERFYNSPLHF. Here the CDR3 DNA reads TGCGCCAGCCGGATGGAGCGGTTCTATAATTCACCCCTCCACTTT.

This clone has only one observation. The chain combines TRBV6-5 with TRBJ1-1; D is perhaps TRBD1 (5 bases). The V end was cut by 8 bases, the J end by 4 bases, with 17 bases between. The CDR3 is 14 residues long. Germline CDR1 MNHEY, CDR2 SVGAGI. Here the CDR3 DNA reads TGTGCCAGCCCGGCAAGGGTTGGGGCCACTGAAGCTTTCTTT. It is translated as CASPARVGATEAFF.

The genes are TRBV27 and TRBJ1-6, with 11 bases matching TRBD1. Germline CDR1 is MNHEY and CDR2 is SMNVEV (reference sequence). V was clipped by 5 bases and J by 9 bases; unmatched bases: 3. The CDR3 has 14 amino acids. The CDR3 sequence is CASSPGTGGSPLHF. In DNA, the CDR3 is TGTGCCAGCAGTCCCGGGACAGGGGGTTCACCCCTCCACTTT.

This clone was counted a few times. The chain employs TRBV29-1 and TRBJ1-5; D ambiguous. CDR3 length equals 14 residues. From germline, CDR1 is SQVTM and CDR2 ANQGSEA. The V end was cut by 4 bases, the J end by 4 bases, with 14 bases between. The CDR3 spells CSVGEPLSNQPQHF. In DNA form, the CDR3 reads TGCAGCGTTGGGGAGCCGCTCTCAAATCAGCCCCAGCATTTT.